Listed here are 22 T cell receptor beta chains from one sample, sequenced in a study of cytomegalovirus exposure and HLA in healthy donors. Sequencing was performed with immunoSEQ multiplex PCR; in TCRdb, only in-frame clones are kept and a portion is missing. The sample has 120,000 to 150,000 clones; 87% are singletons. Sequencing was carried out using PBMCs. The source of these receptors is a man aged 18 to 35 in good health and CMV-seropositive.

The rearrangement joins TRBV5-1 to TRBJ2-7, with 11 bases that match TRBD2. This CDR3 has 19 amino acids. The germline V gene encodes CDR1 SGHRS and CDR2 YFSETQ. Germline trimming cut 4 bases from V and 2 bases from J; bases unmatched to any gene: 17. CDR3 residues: CASSAPLAGGIPSTYEQYF. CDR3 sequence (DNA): TGCGCCAGCAGCGCGCCCCTAGCGGGGGGAATACCATCTACCTACGAGCAGTACTTC.

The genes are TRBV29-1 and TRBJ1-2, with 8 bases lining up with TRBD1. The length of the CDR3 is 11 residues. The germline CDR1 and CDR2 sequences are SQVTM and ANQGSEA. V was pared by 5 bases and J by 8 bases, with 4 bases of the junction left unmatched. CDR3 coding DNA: TGCAGCGTTCAGGGGGCGGAAGGCTACACCTTC. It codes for CSVQGAEGYTF.

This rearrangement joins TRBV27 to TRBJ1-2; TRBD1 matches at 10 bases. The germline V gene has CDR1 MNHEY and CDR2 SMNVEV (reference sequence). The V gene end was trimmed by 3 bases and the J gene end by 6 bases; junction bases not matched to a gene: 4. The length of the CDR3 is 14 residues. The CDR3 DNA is TGTGCCAGCAGTTTCAGGGACAGGGGTGATGGCTACACCTTC. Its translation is CASSFRDRGDGYTF.

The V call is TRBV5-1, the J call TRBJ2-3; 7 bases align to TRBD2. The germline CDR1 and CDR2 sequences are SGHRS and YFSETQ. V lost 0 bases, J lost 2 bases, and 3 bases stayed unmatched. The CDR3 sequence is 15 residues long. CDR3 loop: CASSLGGGDTDTQYF. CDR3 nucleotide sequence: TGCGCCAGCAGCTTGGGTGGGGGGGACACAGATACGCAGTATTTT. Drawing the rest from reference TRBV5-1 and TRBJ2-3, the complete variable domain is KAGVTQTPRYLIKTRGQQVTLSCSPISGHRSVSWYQQTPGQGLQFLFEYFSETQRNKGNFPGRFSGRQFSNSRSEMNVSTLELGDSALYLCASSLGGGDTDTQYFGPGTRLTVL.

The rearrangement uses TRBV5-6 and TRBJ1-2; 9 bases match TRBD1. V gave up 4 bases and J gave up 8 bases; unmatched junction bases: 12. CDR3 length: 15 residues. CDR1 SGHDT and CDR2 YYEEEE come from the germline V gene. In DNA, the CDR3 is TGTGCCAGCAGCGGACGGACAGGGGAGGTTGGCGGCTACACCTTC. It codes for CASSGRTGEVGGYTF.

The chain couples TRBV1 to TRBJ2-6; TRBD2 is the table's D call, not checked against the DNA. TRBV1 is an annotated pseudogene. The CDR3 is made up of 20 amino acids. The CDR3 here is CTSSQDYESGVLSGANVLTF. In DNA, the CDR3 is TGCACCAGCAGCCAAGATTACGAAAGCGGGGTCTTATCTGGGGCCAACGTCCTGACTTTC.

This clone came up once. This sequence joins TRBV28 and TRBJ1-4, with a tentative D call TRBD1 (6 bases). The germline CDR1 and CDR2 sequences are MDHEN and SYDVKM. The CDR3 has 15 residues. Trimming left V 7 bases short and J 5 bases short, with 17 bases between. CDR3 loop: CASNHLTGPNEKLFF. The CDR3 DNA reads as TGTGCCAGCAACCACCTGACAGGACCAAATGAAAAACTGTTTTTT.

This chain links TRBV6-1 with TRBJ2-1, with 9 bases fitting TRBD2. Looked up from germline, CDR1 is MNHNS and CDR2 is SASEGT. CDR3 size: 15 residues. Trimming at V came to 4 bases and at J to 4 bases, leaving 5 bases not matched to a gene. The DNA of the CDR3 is TGTGCCAGCAGTGTCGGTAGCGGGAGTTACAATGAGCAGTTCTTC. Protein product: CASSVGSGSYNEQFF.

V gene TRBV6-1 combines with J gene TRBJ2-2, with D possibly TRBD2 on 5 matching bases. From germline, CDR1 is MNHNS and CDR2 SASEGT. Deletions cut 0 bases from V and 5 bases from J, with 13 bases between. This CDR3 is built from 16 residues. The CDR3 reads CASSEAPREGTGELFF. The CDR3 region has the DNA TGTGCCAGCAGTGAAGCGCCACGGGAAGGGACCGGGGAGCTGTTTTTT.

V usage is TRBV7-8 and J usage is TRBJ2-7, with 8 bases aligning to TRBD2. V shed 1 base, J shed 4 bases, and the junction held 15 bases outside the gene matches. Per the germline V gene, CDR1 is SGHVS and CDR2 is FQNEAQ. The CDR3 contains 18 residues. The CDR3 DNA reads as TGTGCCAGCAGCTTAGATAGTGGTAGGCAGCGGGAGACTTACGAGCAGTACTTC. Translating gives CASSLDSGRQRETYEQYF.

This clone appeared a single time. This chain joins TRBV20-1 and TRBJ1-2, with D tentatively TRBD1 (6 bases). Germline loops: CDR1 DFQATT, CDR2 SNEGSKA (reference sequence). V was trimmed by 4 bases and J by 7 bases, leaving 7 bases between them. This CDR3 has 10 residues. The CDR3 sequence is CSAKGVGYTF. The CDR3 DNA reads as TGCAGTGCTAAGGGGGTTGGCTACACCTTC.

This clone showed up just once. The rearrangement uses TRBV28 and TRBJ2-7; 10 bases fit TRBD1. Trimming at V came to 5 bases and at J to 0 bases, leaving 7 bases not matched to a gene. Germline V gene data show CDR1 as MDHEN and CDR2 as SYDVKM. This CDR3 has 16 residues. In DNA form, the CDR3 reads TGTGCCAGCAGTCCCGTGGGACAGGGGCACTCCTACGAGCAGTACTTC. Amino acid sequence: CASSPVGQGHSYEQYF.

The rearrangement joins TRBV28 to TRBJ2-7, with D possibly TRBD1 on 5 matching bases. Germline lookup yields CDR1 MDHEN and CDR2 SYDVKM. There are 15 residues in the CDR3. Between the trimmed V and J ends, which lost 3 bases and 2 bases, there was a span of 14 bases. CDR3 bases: TGTGCCAGCAGTTTTTTGGCCAGGGAAGCCTACGAGCAGTACTTC. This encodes CASSFLAREAYEQYF.

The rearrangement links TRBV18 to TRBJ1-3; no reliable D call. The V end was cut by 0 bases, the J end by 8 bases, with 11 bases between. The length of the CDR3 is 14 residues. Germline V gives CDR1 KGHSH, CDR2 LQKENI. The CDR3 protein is CASSPPNLEHTIYF. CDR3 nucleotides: TGTGCCAGCTCACCACCCAACTTGGAGCACACCATATATTTT.

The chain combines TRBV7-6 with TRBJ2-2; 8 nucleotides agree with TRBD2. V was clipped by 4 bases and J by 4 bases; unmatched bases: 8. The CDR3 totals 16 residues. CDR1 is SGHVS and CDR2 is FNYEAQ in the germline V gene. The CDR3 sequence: CASSSRGTRGTGELFF. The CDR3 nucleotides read TGTGCCAGCAGCTCTAGGGGGACTAGGGGCACCGGGGAGCTGTTTTTT.

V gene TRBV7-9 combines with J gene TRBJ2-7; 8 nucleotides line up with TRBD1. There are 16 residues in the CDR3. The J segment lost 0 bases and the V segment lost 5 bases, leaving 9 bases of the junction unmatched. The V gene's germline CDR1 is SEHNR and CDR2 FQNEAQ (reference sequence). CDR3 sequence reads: CASSPSDRGVSYEQYF. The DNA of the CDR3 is TGTGCCAGCAGCCCCTCCGACAGGGGCGTCTCCTACGAGCAGTACTTC.

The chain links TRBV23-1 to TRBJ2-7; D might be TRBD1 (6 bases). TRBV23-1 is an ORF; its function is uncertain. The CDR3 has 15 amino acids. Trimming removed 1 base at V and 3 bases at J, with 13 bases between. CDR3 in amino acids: CASSQYVGRGYEQYF. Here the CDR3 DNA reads TGCGCCAGCAGTCAATACGTAGGCAGGGGCTACGAGCAGTACTTC.

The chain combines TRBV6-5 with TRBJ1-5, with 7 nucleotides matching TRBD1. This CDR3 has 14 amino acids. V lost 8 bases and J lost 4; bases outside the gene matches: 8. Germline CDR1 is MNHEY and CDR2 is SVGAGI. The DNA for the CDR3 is TGTGCCAGCCTACAGGGGCCTCTAAATCAGCCCCAGCATTTT. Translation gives CASLQGPLNQPQHF.

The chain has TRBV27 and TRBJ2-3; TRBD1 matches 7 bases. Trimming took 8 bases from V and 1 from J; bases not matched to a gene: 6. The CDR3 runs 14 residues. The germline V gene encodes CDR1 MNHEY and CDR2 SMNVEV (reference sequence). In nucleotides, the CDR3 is TGTGCCAGCCGACGACAGGGCGGCACAGATACGCAGTATTTT. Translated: CASRRQGGTDTQYF.

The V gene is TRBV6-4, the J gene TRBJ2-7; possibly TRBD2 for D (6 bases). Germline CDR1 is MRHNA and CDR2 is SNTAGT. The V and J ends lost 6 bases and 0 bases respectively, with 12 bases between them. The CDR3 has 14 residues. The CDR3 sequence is CASSPSASSYEQYF. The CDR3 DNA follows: TGTGCCAGCAGCCCTAGCGCTAGCTCCTACGAGCAGTACTTC.

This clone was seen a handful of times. The CDR3 region is CSVAILRDGYTF. CDR3 nucleotide sequence: TGCAGCGTCGCTATTTTGAGAGATGGCTACACCTTC. The rearrangement uses TRBV29-1 and TRBJ1-2; D is uncertain. The germline V gene encodes CDR1 SQVTM and CDR2 ANQGSEA. The CDR3 has 12 residues. Trimming stripped 6 bases from V and 6 bases from J, with 14 bases between.

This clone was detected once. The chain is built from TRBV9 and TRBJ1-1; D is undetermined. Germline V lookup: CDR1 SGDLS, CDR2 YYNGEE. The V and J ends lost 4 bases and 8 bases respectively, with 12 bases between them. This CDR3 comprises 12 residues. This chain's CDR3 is CASSPPHVEAFF. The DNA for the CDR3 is TGTGCCAGCAGCCCACCACATGTGGAAGCTTTCTTT.